This TCR beta chain was found in a study of beta chain features in type 1 diabetes. Background on the study: Patients were similar to healthy donors in age and gender (as well as in cell yields).

The CDR3 consists of 14 residues. Germline CDR1 SGHTA, CDR2 FQGNSA. V lost 0 bases and J lost 0, with 4 bases in between. CD4+ naive, central memory, regulatory and stem cell-like memory subsets were isolated by sorting on CD45RO/CCR7/CD25/CD127/CD95/CD27. Sequencing targeted expressed TCRB transcripts, as all isolated RNA had been reverse transcribed. TCRdb's table, derived via immunoSEQ multiplex PCR, lists solely in-frame clones and lacks some. Among 200,000 to 250,000 clones, 68% were seen once, and the ten largest hold 0.053%. Sequencing input: naive CD4+ T cells from blood. The rearrangement uses TRBV7-2 and TRBJ2-3, with D uncertain. This clonotype was obtained from a man aged 30-40 years in good health. The CDR3 bases are TGTGCCAGCAGCTTAGCGGATAGCACAGATACGCAGTATTTT. Its translation is CASSLADSTDTQYF.